The next 3 T cell receptor beta chains were all read from a single sample in a study of OX40 agonist ivuxolimab in advanced cancers. Libraries were prepared by immunoSEQ multiplex PCR; TCRdb keeps only in-frame clonotypes and omits some of them. The table records tens of thousands of clones, 90% of them present only once. This specimen consisted of CD4+ or CD8+ T cells sorted from blood, obtained in a trial of the OX40 agonist ivuxolimab. The receptors come from an adult with an advanced solid tumor such as melanoma, head and neck, liver or kidney cancer.

A single count supports this clone. J is TRBJ1-2 and V is TRBV12-5, with D possibly matching TRBD1 (6 bases). The CDR3 loop spans 17 amino acids. Trimming shortened V by 0 bases and J by 0 bases, and 14 bases separated the two germline ends. The germline V gene encodes CDR1 LGHNT and CDR2 FRNRAP. CDR3 region: CASGLVLSGATNYGYTF. The CDR3 DNA reads as TGTGCTAGTGGTTTGGTACTCTCAGGGGCAACTAACTATGGCTACACCTTC. Variable domain in full (rest from reference TRBV12-5 and TRBJ1-2): DARVTQTPRHKVTEMGQEVTMRCQPILGHNTVFWYRQTMMQGLELLAYFRNRAPLDDSGMPKDRFSAEMPDATLATLKIQPSEPRDSAVYFCASGLVLSGATNYGYTFGSGTRLTVV.

This chain links TRBV14 with TRBJ1-1; D remains unclear. The V end lost 3 bases, the J end lost 5 bases, and 13 bases lay between the germline ends. The CDR3 sequence is 14 residues long. Germline lookup yields CDR1 SGHDN and CDR2 FVKESK. The CDR3 DNA follows: TGTGCCAGCAGCCAGGGGAACTTATGGACTGAAGCTTTCTTT. Residues: CASSQGNLWTEAFF.

In DNA form, the CDR3 reads TGTGCCAGCAGCTGGAGGCGGACTAGCAGAAGCACAGATACGCAGTATTTT. Translating it yields CASSWRRTSRSTDTQYF. The rearrangement uses TRBV7-9 and TRBJ2-3; 8 bases line up with TRBD2. The CDR3 has 17 amino acids. Germline V gene sequence: CDR1 SEHNR, CDR2 FQNEAQ (reference sequence). J gave up 0 bases and V 4 bases, and 9 bases lay outside the gene matches.